This T cell receptor beta chain was observed in a study of T cell changes during pregnancy in multiple sclerosis. The protocol was immunoSEQ multiplex PCR, while the TCRdb copy is restricted to in-frame clones and leaves out a portion. This table holds about 38,000 clones, more than 90% found once. This CDR3 has 15 residues. Trimming removed 5 bases from V and 4 bases from J; junction bases left unmatched: 10. The germline CDR1 and CDR2 sequences are LGHNA and YSLEER. Source: CD8+ T cells from peripheral blood mononuclear cells, taken in the third trimester of pregnancy. V gene TRBV4-3 combines with J gene TRBJ1-1; TRBD1 matches at 7 bases. This TCR derives from a female donor with multiple sclerosis, enrolled in a pregnancy study. The CDR3 nucleotides read TGCGCCAGCAGCTACGTCCTAGGGGGCGGCACTGAAGCTTTCTTT. It is translated as CASSYVLGGGTEAFF.